These 27 T cell receptor beta chains share one sample of origin, sequenced in a study of T cell responses to AZD1222 COVID-19 vaccine (dated by TCRdb to the early 2020s). The time point label corresponds to: baseline before first vaccination. Library preparation used the immunoSEQ multiplex PCR assay. Held by TCRdb, this immuneACCESS table contains in-frame sequences only and omits some clones. Under half of the omission traces to an unresolved V gene where checked; the cause of the rest is unknown. The sample has fewer than 120,000 clones on record, 88% of them singletons. Clones ranked in the top ten supply 1.5% to 2% of the sample. The sequencing used peripheral blood, collected on day 0 of AZD1222 vaccination. The receptors originated from an adult in good health.

J is TRBJ1-1 and V is TRBV5-8; D gene ambiguous. The V end was cut by 0 bases, the J end by 4 bases, with 7 bases between. The germline gives CDR1 SGHTS, CDR2 YDEGEE. CDR3 length equals 13 residues. The CDR3: CASSLALGTEAFF. Written as DNA, the CDR3 is TGTGCCAGCAGCTTGGCCTTGGGCACTGAAGCTTTCTTT. Using reference TRBV5-8 and TRBJ1-1 for the parts outside the CDR3, the full variable domain is EAGVTQSPTHLIKTRGQQATLRCSPISGHTSVYWYQQALGLGLQFLLWYDEGEERNRGNFPPRFSGRQFPNYSSELNVNALELEDSALYLCASSLALGTEAFFGQGTRLTVV.

The chain couples TRBV27 to TRBJ1-1, with no clear D. Trimming removed 0 bases at V and 1 base at J, with 3 bases between. The CDR3 totals 13 residues. Germline CDR1 MNHEY, CDR2 SMNVEV (reference sequence). The CDR3 spells CASSLSENTEAFF. The CDR3, as DNA: TGTGCCAGCAGTTTATCGGAGAACACTGAAGCTTTCTTT.

The chain links TRBV11-2 to TRBJ2-7, with D perhaps matching TRBD1 (5 bases). Trimming took off 8 bases at V and 3 bases at J, with 17 bases between the two ends. Germline CDR1 is SGHAT and CDR2 is FQNNGV. There are 14 residues in the CDR3. In DNA, the CDR3 is TGTGCCAGCGCCTTAGTCCAGGGAAGCTACGAGCAGTACTTC. It codes for CASALVQGSYEQYF.

The CDR3 bases are TGCGCCAGCAGCCGGGAGGGTGTCTCTGGAAACACCATATATTTT. The encoded protein is CASSREGVSGNTIYF. The V and J genes are TRBV4-1 and TRBJ1-3; D gene unclear. The CDR3 extends over 15 amino acids. Germline-derived CDR1 and CDR2 are MGHRA and YSYEKL. Trimming cost V 4 bases and J 0 bases, with 10 bases left between them.

The V call is TRBV18, the J call TRBJ1-4; tentatively, D is TRBD1 (5 bases). Trimming shortened V by 2 bases and J by 0 bases, and 10 bases separated the two germline ends. Germline CDR1 is KGHSH and CDR2 is LQKENI. The CDR3 spans 16 residues. Here the CDR3 reads CASSPTDSSTNEKLFF. Here the CDR3 DNA reads TGTGCCAGCTCACCAACAGACAGCTCAACTAATGAAAAACTGTTTTTT.

The V gene is TRBV18, the J gene TRBJ1-1; D is unresolved. CDR1 and CDR2 from the germline V gene are KGHSH and LQKENI. V gave up 3 bases and J gave up 1 base, with 15 bases separating them. The CDR3 consists of 16 residues. CDR3 protein: CASSPGRSPTNTEAFF. For the CDR3, the DNA is TGTGCCAGCTCACCTGGACGGAGCCCTACGAACACTGAAGCTTTCTTT.

V is TRBV5-1 and J is TRBJ1-1; 7 nucleotides agree with TRBD1. V trimming: 4 bases; J trimming: 6 bases; junction bases outside the gene matches: 12. CDR1 and CDR2 (germline): SGHRS, YFSETQ. This CDR3 spans 15 amino acids. The CDR3 region is CASSGYSTGMAEAFF. The CDR3 region has the DNA TGCGCCAGCAGCGGATACTCGACAGGGATGGCTGAAGCTTTCTTT.

V usage is TRBV2 and J usage is TRBJ1-4; TRBD1 might be the D (5 bases). This CDR3 is built from 12 residues. Germline values: CDR1 SNHLY, CDR2 FYNNEI. The V end lost 6 bases, the J end lost 7 bases, and 9 bases lay between the germline ends. CDR3 loop: CASRGGGEKLFF. CDR3 DNA: TGTGCCAGCAGGGGGGGAGGTGAAAAACTGTTTTTT.

The rearrangement links TRBV25-1 to TRBJ1-3; D not resolved. Germline loops: CDR1 MGHDK, CDR2 SYGVNS. CDR3 length equals 15 residues. The V end lost 1 base, the J end lost 2 bases, and 9 bases lay between the germline ends. The DNA of the CDR3 is TGTGCCAGCAGTGAATTGGGCCGAACTGGAAACACCATATATTTT. It translates to CASSELGRTGNTIYF.

The rearrangement links TRBV4-1 to TRBJ1-1, with a weak D call TRBD1 (5 bases). This CDR3 has 15 residues. Germline CDR1 and CDR2: MGHRA and YSYEKL. The V and J ends lost 2 bases and 5 bases respectively, with 15 bases between them. The CDR3 DNA sequence: TGCGCCAGCAGCCAAAGGCTAGGGGAGAATACTGAAGCTTTCTTT. The encoded protein is CASSQRLGENTEAFF.

The rearrangement uses TRBV7-9 and TRBJ1-2, with TRBD1 matching 7 bases. This CDR3 contains 14 residues. Germline CDR1 and CDR2: SEHNR and FQNEAQ (reference sequence). The ends lost 6 bases at V and 0 bases at J; junction bases unmatched: 4. For the CDR3, the DNA is TGTGCCAGCAGGGCGACAGGGTCTAACTATGGCTACACCTTC. This sequence encodes CASRATGSNYGYTF. Supplemented by reference TRBV7-9 and TRBJ1-2, the full variable domain reads DTGVSQNPRHKITKRGQNVTFRCDPISEHNRLYWYRQTLGQGPEFLTYFQNEAQLEKSRLLSDRFSAERPKGSFSTLEIQRTEQGDSAMYLCASRATGSNYGYTFGSGTRLTVV.

The CDR3 nucleotides read TGTGCCAGCAGCCTTTACAGGGTGGACACCGGGGAGCTGTTTTTT. This translates into CASSLYRVDTGELFF. The chain links TRBV14 to TRBJ2-2, with D maybe TRBD1 (6 bases). Trimming removed 4 bases from V and 3 bases from J, with 12 bases in between. Germline V CDR1 and CDR2: SGHDN, FVKESK. CDR3 size: 15 residues.

The CDR3 is CASRGTGADTEAFF. The CDR3, as DNA: TGCGCCAGCAGAGGGACGGGGGCGGACACTGAAGCTTTCTTT. The J gene is TRBJ1-1, the V gene TRBV10-1; D may be TRBD1 (6 bases). The CDR3 sequence is 14 residues long. Germline V lookup: CDR1 WNHNN, CDR2 SYGVQD (reference sequence). V lost 6 bases and J 3 bases, leaving 14 bases between the germline ends.

The rearrangement joins TRBV9 to TRBJ2-1, with unresolved D. Looked up from germline, CDR1 is SGDLS and CDR2 is YYNGEE. The CDR3 extends over 16 amino acids. The V gene lost 4 bases and the J gene lost 4 bases, with 18 bases spanning the gap. The DNA for the CDR3 is TGTGCCAGCAGCCCTCAGGCATTGGGTAGTTACAATGAGCAGTTCTTC. This sequence encodes CASSPQALGSYNEQFF. Full variable domain (rest looked up from reference TRBV9 and TRBJ2-1): DSGVTQTPKHLITATGQRVTLRCSPRSGDLSVYWYQQSLDQGLQFLIQYYNGEERAKGNILERFSAQQFPDLHSELNLSSLELGDSALYFCASSPQALGSYNEQFFGPGTRLTVL.

This chain joins TRBV5-4 and TRBJ1-2; no definite D call. This CDR3 is 12 amino acids long. Deletions cut 4 bases from V and 3 bases from J, with 7 bases between. Germline assignment: CDR1 SGHNT and CDR2 YYREEE (reference sequence). CDR3 region: CASSIPDYGYTF. CDR3 DNA: TGTGCCAGCAGCATCCCTGACTATGGCTACACCTTC.

The J gene is TRBJ2-7, the V gene TRBV4-1, with D unclear. V lost 1 base and J lost 4, with 20 bases in between. CDR1 is MGHRA, CDR2 YSYEKL, per germline. CDR3 length: 17 amino acids. The CDR3 coding sequence is TGCGCCAGCAGCCAAGGACATGGCTCGGCCGACTTTTACGAGCAGTACTTC. This translates into CASSQGHGSADFYEQYF.

The CDR3 DNA follows: TGTGCCAGCAGCGAGGACAGGGAGGACTATGGCTACACCTTC. Its translation is CASSEDREDYGYTF. The V gene is TRBV11-1, the J gene TRBJ1-2; 8 nucleotides match TRBD1. Losses at the gene ends were 5 bases for V and 3 bases for J; bases not matched to a gene: 5. This CDR3 is built from 14 residues. The V gene's germline CDR1 is SGHAT and CDR2 FQDESV (reference sequence).

The chain links TRBV5-8 to TRBJ1-6, with TRBD1 matching over 8 bases. CDR3 length: 15 residues. The ends lost 0 bases at V and 8 bases at J; junction bases unmatched: 4. Germline assignment: CDR1 SGHTS and CDR2 YDEGEE. CDR3 protein: CASSLGGTGYSPLHF. CDR3 nucleotides: TGTGCCAGCAGCTTGGGGGGGACAGGATATTCACCCCTCCACTTT. Together with reference TRBV5-8 and TRBJ1-6, the CDR3 gives the full variable domain: EAGVTQSPTHLIKTRGQQATLRCSPISGHTSVYWYQQALGLGLQFLLWYDEGEERNRGNFPPRFSGRQFPNYSSELNVNALELEDSALYLCASSLGGTGYSPLHFGNGTRLTVT.

This sequence joins TRBV6-6 and TRBJ1-2, with 10 bases identical to TRBD1. The ends lost 5 bases at V and 7 bases at J; junction bases unmatched: 10. This CDR3 region has 15 residues. Germline V CDR1 and CDR2: MNHNY, SVGAGI (reference sequence). The CDR3 loop reads CASSARGQGEAGYTF. CDR3 nucleotide sequence: TGTGCCAGCAGTGCCCGAGGACAGGGGGAGGCTGGCTACACCTTC.

This clone was counted a single time. This chain uses TRBV6-1 with TRBJ1-1; no firm D call. From germline, CDR1 is MNHNS and CDR2 SASEGT. The CDR3 is 13 amino acids. V was shortened by 3 bases and J by 1 base, with 6 bases between the two germline ends. CDR3 sequence reads: CASSEQANTEAFF. The CDR3 nucleotides are TGTGCCAGCAGTGAGCAAGCGAACACTGAAGCTTTCTTT.

The rearrangement links TRBV10-2 to TRBJ2-1; maybe TRBD2 (5 bases). The germline V gene encodes CDR1 WSHSY and CDR2 SAAADI. The CDR3 covers 15 residues. Trimming removed 3 bases from V and 1 base from J, with 10 bases in between. CDR3 sequence: CASSDLERSYNEQFF. The CDR3 DNA reads as TGCGCCAGCAGTGACTTGGAGCGGTCCTACAATGAGCAGTTCTTC.

V and J are TRBV6-5 and TRBJ1-1; D uncertain. Per germline, CDR1 MNHEY and CDR2 SVGAGI. V was trimmed by 5 bases and J by 6 bases, leaving 7 bases between them. CDR3 length equals 11 residues. The CDR3 here is CASSLAAEAFF. The CDR3 region has the DNA TGTGCCAGCAGTCTGGCAGCTGAAGCTTTCTTT.

The rearrangement uses TRBV12-3 or TRBV12-4 and TRBJ2-7, with a possible D match to TRBD1 (5 bases). V was shortened by 4 bases and J by 2 bases, with 9 bases between the two germline ends. The CDR3 covers 13 residues. CDR3 DNA sequence: TGTGCCAGCAGTTCGACAGCCACCTACGAGCAGTACTTC. Translated: CASSSTATYEQYF.

V and J are TRBV27 and TRBJ2-7; either TRBD1 or TRBD2 may supply D (6 bases each). The germline V gene has CDR1 MNHEY and CDR2 SMNVEV (reference sequence). The CDR3 runs to 15 residues. The germline V and J ends were trimmed by 6 bases and 2 bases, with 17 bases remaining between them. Here the CDR3 reads CASSPIGGTPYEQYF. CDR3 DNA: TGTGCCAGCAGCCCGATTGGGGGGACACCCTACGAGCAGTACTTC.

The J gene is TRBJ2-7, the V gene TRBV10-2; D is unresolved. CDR1 is WSHSY and CDR2 is SAAADI in the germline V gene. V was cut by 3 bases and J by 6 bases, with 12 bases left in between. The CDR3 length is 13 residues. CDR3 sequence reads: CASSDPPDGEQYF. CDR3 DNA: TGCGCCAGCAGTGACCCCCCCGACGGCGAGCAGTACTTC.

This clone is labeled as medium-sized (0.01 to 0.1%). The CDR3 region has the DNA TGTGCCAGCACCCGGGACAGAGTGGATGGCTACACCTTC. Protein product: CASTRDRVDGYTF. J is TRBJ1-2 and V is TRBV18; 7 nucleotides agree with TRBD1. CDR3 size: 13 residues. Germline V gene sequence: CDR1 KGHSH, CDR2 LQKENI. The V segment lost 8 bases and the J segment 6 bases; nucleotides outside the gene matches: 9.

The V gene is TRBV3-1 (or the pseudogene TRBV3-2), the J gene TRBJ1-6; possible D gene TRBD1, 6 bases. Germline V lookup: CDR1 LGHDT, CDR2 YNNKEL (reference sequence). The ends were cut back, 0 bases at V and 10 bases at J, with 16 bases in the middle. The CDR3 is 16 amino acids. The CDR3: CASSQDLNREGSPLHF. The DNA of the CDR3 is TGTGCCAGCAGCCAAGATTTAAACAGGGAAGGCTCACCCCTCCACTTT.